This TCR beta chain was found in a study of CD8+CD57+ T cells in acquired aplastic anemia. Study in general: Healthy donors had, on average, approximately 9.9 million reads for their CD4+ cells.

Genomic DNA served as template for TCR beta VDJ and CDR3 profiling. TCRdb processed the reads anew with MiXCR; each CDR3 protein has one entry. Of tens of thousands of distinct CDR3 sequences listed, 50% to 55% are singletons. This clonotype counts as medium-sized. Germline CDR1 reads SEHNR; CDR2 reads FQNEAQ (reference sequence). Trimming left V 4 bases short and J 5 bases short, with 6 bases between. The CDR3 consists of 12 residues. The source of this sequence is a human donor in good health, serving as a control. Sequencing was done on a sample of sorted CD4+, CD8+, or CD8+CD57+ T cells (not recorded which) from PBMCs. This sequence joins TRBV7-9 and TRBJ2-1, with D possibly being TRBD2 (6 bases). Written as DNA, the CDR3 is TGTGCCAGCAGCTCGGGGGACAATGAGCAGTTCTTC. This sequence encodes CASSSGDNEQFF.